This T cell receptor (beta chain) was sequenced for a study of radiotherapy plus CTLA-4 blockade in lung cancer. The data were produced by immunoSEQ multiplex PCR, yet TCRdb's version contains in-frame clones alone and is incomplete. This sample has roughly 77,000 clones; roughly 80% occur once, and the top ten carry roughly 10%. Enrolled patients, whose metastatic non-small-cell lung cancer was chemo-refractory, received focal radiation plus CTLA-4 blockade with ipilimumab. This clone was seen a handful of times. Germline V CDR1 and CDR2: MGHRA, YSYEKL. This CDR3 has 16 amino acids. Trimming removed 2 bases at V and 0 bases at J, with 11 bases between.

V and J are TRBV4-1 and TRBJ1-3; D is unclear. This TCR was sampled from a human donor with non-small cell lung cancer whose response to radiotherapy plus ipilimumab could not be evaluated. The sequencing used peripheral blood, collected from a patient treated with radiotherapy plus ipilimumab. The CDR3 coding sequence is TGCGCCAGCAGCCAATTTCCCCACAGCTCTGGAAACACCATATATTTT. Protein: CASSQFPHSSGNTIYF.